Listed below are T cell receptor beta chains from one sample, sequenced in a study of blood T cells in healthy people across ages. TCRdb re-called the 5' RACE reads through MiXCR, storing one row per CDR3 protein. The sample has 750,000 to 1,000,000 distinct CDR3 sequences, 25% to 35% seen once; the top ten hold 10%. These data were also filed under a second study, of T cells of mothers and their children.

The sample consisted of blood. The receptors were sampled from a woman between 40 and 55 years old in good health. Each CDR3 is given without its conserved first and last residue.

ASSQALEFDEQY,TRBV4-1,.
ASSQVGDRVGYT,TRBV4-2,TRBJ1-2
ASSPRGLAGGNEQF,TRBV12-3/TRBV12-4,TRBJ2-1
ASSPGQGKNSPLH,TRBV18,TRBJ1-6
AISESRGGRDNEQF,TRBV10-3,TRBJ2-1
AGSHRLAEPYEQY,TRBV6-1,TRBJ2-7
AISAGAKSSNQPQH,TRBV10-3,TRBJ1-5
ASSLAGTARGELF,TRBV12-3/TRBV12-4,TRBJ2-2
ASSSGTGGWDEQY,TRBV7-9,TRBJ2-7
ASGQVTDTYNEQF,TRBV4-1,TRBJ2-1
SVQKGLAGGGTQY,TRBV29-1,TRBJ2-5
ASSAIWATQY,TRBV9,TRBJ2-3
ASSQSGGRNYT,TRBV7-3,TRBJ1-2
ASSLAGSRTRQETQY,TRBV5-1,TRBJ2-5
ASSLGDRISSGANVLT,TRBV5-1,TRBJ2-6
SVAGGEASNYGYT,TRBV29-1,TRBJ1-2
ASSGRQLSYEQY,TRBV7-9,TRBJ2-7
ASRDQGAREQF,TRBV25-1,TRBJ2-1
ASSSSEKLAGWADTQY,TRBV5-1,TRBJ2-3
ASSLVPATGSYEQY,TRBV7-2,TRBJ2-7
SARVIQGATADTQY,TRBV20-1,TRBJ2-3
ASSPRTGWAVKNTEAF,TRBV14,TRBJ1-1
ASKVAAETQY,TRBV2,TRBJ2-5
ASSIRASAYGYT,TRBV27,TRBJ1-2
ASSQGLRLAGVNEQF,TRBV4-1,TRBJ2-1
ASSAGGIEQY,TRBV7-2,TRBJ2-7
ASSKWGRGGGLGYT,TRBV21-1,TRBJ1-2
ASSPPTPDPNYGYT,TRBV9,TRBJ1-2
SAAESQGRTEAF,TRBV29-1,TRBJ1-1
ASSSRTARETQY,TRBV5-1,TRBJ2-5
ASSLWRGGETQY,TRBV5-1,TRBJ2-5
ASSQDTGFDEQY,TRBV4-2,TRBJ2-7
ASRDDRVLGSPLH,TRBV6-5,TRBJ1-6
ASSYPTTGMGYGYT,TRBV3-1,TRBJ1-2
ASSFPGTGTNSYEQY,TRBV5-5,TRBJ2-7
ASSSPNRYEQY,TRBV27,TRBJ2-7
ASSLGTGYDTEAF,TRBV11-2,TRBJ1-1
ATSDKNRGQAEAF,TRBV24-1,TRBJ1-1
ASSLPLGRGEKLF,TRBV3-1,TRBJ1-4
ASSHRDRYYEQY,TRBV14,TRBJ2-7
SGSGTNEKLF,TRBV20-1,TRBJ1-4
ASSFWESSTDTQY,TRBV5-5,TRBJ2-3
SARRAGRRDNSPLH,TRBV20-1,TRBJ1-6
ASTKPGYNEQF,TRBV12-3/TRBV12-4,TRBJ2-1
SAYGVARFGTEAF,TRBV20-1,TRBJ1-1
ASSLRLGASTDTQY,TRBV12-3/TRBV12-4,TRBJ2-3
ASSVRTGTQFLGT,TRBV7-9,TRBJ1-2
ASSRPSGGSGANVLT,TRBV3-1,TRBJ2-6
ASSLQLRGARADTQY,TRBV5-5,TRBJ2-3
ASSLRTGGGKQY,TRBV5-1,TRBJ2-7
ARSLTGPSEAF,TRBV7-9,TRBJ1-1
ATLQPSYNEQF,TRBV27,TRBJ2-1
ASIRGFDNTEAF,TRBV2,TRBJ1-1
ASSLTTEAF,TRBV12-3/TRBV12-4,TRBJ1-1
SAPKTGESYGYT,TRBV29-1,TRBJ1-2